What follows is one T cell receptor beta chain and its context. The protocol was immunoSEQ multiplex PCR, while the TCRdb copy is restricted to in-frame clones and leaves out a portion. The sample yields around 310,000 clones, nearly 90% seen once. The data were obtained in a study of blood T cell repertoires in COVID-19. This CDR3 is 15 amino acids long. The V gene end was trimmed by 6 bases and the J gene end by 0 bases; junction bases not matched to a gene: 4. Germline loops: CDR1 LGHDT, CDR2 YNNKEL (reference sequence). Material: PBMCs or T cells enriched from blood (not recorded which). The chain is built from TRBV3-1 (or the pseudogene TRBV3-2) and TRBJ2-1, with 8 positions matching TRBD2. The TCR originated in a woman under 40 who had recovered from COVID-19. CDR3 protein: CASRMSGSSYNEQFF. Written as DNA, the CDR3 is TGTGCCAGCAGGATGAGCGGGAGCTCCTACAATGAGCAGTTCTTC.